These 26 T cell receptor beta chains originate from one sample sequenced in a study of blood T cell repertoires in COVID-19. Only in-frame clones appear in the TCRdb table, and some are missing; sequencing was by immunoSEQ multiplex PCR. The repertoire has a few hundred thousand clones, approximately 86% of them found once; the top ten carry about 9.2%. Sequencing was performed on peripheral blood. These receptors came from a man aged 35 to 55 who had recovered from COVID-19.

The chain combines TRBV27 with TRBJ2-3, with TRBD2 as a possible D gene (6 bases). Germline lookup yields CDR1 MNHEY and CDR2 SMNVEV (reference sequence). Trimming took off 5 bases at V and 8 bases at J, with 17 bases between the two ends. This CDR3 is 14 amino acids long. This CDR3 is CASSPAGLRGTQYF. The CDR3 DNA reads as TGTGCCAGCAGTCCCGCGGGACTCCGTGGTACGCAGTATTTT.

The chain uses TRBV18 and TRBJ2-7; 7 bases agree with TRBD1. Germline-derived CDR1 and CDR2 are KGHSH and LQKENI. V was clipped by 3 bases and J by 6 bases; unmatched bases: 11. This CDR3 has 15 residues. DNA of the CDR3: TGTGCCAGCTCACCTGGTGGGACAGTGCACTTCGAGCAGTACTTC. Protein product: CASSPGGTVHFEQYF. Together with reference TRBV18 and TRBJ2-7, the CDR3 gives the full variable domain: NAGVMQNPRHLVRRRGQEARLRCSPMKGHSHVYWYRQLPEEGLKFMVYLQKENIIDESGMPKERFSAEFPKEGPSILRIQQVVRGDSAAYFCASSPGGTVHFEQYFGPGTRLTVT.

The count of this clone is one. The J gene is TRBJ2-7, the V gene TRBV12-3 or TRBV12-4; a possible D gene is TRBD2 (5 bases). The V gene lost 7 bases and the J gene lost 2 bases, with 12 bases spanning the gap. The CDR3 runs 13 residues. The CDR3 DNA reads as TGTGCCAGCAACTCAGAGGGAACCTACGAGCAGTACTTC. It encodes CASNSEGTYEQYF.

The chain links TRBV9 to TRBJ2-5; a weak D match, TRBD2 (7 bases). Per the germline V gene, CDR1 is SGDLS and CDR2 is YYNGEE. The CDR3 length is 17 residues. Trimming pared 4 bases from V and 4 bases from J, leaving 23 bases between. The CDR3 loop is CASSLSGFGGSLETQYF. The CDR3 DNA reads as TGTGCCAGCAGCCTTAGCGGGTTCGGGGGCTCCCTAGAGACCCAGTACTTC.

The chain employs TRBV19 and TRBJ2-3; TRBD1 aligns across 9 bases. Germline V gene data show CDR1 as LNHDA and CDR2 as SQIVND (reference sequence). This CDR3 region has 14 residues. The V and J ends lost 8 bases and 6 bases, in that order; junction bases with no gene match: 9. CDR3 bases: TGTGCCAGTCCAGGAGGGACAGGGAGGGATACGCAGTATTTT. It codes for CASPGGTGRDTQYF.

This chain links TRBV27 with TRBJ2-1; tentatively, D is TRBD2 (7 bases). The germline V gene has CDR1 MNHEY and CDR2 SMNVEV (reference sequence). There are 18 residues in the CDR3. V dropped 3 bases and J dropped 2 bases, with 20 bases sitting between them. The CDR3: CASSFSLRGGGTYNEQFF. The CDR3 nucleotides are TGTGCCAGCAGTTTTTCCCTCCGCGGGGGCGGGACCTACAATGAGCAGTTCTTC.

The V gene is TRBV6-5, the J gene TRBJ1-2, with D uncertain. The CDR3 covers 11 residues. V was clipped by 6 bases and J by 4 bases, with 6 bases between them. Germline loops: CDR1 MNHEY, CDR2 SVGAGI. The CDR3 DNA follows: TGTGCCAGCAGGCTCGGCTATGGCTACACCTTC. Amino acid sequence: CASRLGYGYTF.

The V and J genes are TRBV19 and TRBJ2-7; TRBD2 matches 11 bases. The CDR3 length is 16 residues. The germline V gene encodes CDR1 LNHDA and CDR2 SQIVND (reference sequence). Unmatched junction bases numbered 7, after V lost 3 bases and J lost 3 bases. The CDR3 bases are TGTGCCAGTAGTATCCCAACTAGCGGGGGCTTCTACGAGCAGTACTTC. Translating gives CASSIPTSGGFYEQYF.

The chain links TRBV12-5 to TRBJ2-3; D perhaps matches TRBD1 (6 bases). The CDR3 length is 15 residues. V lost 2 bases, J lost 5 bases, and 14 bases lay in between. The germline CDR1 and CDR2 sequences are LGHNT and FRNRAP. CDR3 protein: CASGLSRQGQDTQYF. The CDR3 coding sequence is TGTGCTAGTGGTTTGAGTCGGCAGGGACAAGATACGCAGTATTTT.

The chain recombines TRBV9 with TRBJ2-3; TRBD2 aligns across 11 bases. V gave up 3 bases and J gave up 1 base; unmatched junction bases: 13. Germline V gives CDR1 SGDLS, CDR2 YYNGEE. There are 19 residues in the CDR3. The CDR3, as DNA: TGTGCCAGCAGCGCCAGGACTAGGGGTAGCGGGAGGGGCACAGATACGCAGTATTTT. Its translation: CASSARTRGSGRGTDTQYF. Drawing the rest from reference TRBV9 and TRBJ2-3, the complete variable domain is DSGVTQTPKHLITATGQRVTLRCSPRSGDLSVYWYQQSLDQGLQFLIQYYNGEERAKGNILERFSAQQFPDLHSELNLSSLELGDSALYFCASSARTRGSGRGTDTQYFGPGTRLTVL.

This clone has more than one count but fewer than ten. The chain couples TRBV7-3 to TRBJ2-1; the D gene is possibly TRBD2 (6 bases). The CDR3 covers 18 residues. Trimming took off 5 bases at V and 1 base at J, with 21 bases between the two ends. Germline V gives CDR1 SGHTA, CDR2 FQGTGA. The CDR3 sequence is CASSPLPPSALSYNEQFF. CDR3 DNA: TGTGCCAGCAGCCCTCTCCCTCCTAGCGCGTTATCCTACAATGAGCAGTTCTTC. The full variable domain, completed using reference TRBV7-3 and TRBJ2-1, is GAGVSQTPSNKVTEKGKYVELRCDPISGHTALYWYRQSLGQGPEFLIYFQGTGAADDSGLPNDRFFAVRPEGSVSTLKIQRTERGDSAVYLCASSPLPPSALSYNEQFFGPGTRLTVL.

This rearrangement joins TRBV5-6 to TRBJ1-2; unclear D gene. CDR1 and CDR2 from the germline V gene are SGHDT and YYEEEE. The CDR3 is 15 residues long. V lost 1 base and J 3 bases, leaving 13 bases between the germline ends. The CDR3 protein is CASSLSPSSDYGYTF. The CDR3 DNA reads TGTGCCAGCAGCTTGTCGCCCAGCAGCGACTATGGCTACACCTTC.

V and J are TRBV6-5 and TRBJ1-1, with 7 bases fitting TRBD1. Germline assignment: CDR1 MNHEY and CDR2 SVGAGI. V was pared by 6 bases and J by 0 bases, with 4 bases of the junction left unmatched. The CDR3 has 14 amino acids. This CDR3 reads CASRSGTVNTEAFF. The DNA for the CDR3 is TGTGCCAGCAGGTCCGGGACAGTGAACACTGAAGCTTTCTTT.

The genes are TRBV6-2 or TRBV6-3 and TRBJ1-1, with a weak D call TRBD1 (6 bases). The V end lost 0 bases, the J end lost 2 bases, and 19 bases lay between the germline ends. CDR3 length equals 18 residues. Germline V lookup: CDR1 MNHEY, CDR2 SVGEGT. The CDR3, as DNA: TGTGCCAGCAGTTACTCACCGTGGGGGCAGCGATTAAACACTGAAGCTTTCTTT. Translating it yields CASSYSPWGQRLNTEAFF.

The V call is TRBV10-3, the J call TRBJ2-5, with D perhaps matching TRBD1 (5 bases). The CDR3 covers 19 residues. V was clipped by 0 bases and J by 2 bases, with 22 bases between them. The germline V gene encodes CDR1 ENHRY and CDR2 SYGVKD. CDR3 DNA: TGTGCCATCAGTGAGTCGGCGCTTTGGTCGAGACAGAAACAAGAGACCCAGTACTTC. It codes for CAISESALWSRQKQETQYF.

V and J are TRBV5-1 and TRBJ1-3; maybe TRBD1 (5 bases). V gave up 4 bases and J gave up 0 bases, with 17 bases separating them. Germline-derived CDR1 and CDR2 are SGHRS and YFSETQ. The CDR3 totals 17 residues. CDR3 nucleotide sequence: TGCGCCAGCAGCCTGGAGGGCCAGGGTAACTCTGGAAACACCATATATTTT. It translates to CASSLEGQGNSGNTIYF.

DNA of the CDR3: TGTGCCAGCAGCTCGTGGCGCGGGGGCACAGATACGCAGTATTTT. This translates into CASSSWRGGTDTQYF. The chain couples TRBV7-9 to TRBJ2-3; a possible D gene is TRBD2 (6 bases). The CDR3 consists of 15 residues. Per germline, CDR1 SEHNR and CDR2 FQNEAQ (reference sequence). The germline V and J ends were trimmed by 4 bases and 1 base, with 12 bases remaining between them.

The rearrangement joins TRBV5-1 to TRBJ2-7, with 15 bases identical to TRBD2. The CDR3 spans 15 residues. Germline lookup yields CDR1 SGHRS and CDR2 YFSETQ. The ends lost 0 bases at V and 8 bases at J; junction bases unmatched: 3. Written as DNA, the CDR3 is TGCGCCAGCAGCTTGGATGGACTAGCGGGGGGGCAGCAGTACTTC. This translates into CASSLDGLAGGQQYF.

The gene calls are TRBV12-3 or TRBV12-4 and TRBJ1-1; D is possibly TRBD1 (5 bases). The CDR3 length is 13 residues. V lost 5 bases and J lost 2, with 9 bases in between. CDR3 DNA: TGTGCCAGCAGTACCGGACACAACACTGAAGCTTTCTTT. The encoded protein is CASSTGHNTEAFF.

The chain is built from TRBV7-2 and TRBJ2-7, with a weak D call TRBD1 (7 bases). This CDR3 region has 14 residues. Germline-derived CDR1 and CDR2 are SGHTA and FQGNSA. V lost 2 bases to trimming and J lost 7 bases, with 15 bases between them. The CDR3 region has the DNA TGTGCCAGCAGCTTACAAAGGGGGCGGGAAGAGCAGTACTTC. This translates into CASSLQRGREEQYF.

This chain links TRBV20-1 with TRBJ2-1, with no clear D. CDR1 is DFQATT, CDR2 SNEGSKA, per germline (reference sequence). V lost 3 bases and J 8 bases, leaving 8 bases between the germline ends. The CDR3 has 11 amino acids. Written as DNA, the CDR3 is TGCAGTGCTAGGAACTTCGATGAGCAGTTCTTC. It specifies CSARNFDEQFF.

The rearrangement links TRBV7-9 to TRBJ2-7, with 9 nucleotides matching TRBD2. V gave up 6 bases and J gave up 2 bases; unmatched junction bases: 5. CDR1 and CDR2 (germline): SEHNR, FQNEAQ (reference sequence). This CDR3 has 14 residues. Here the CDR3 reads CASSKAGGTYEQYF. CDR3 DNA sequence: TGTGCCAGCAGTAAAGCGGGGGGTACCTACGAGCAGTACTTC.

Here the CDR3 reads CASSETSGNQETQYF. The CDR3 DNA reads as TGTGCCAGCAGCGAGACTAGCGGTAACCAAGAGACCCAGTACTTC. The rearrangement links TRBV9 to TRBJ2-5; 9 positions agree with TRBD2. Germline V lookup: CDR1 SGDLS, CDR2 YYNGEE. The CDR3 contains 15 residues. The V segment lost 3 bases and the J segment 0 bases; nucleotides outside the gene matches: 3.

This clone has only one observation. This CDR3 is CASSRDRGFAGNTIYF. CDR3 DNA: TGTGCCAGCAGTCGGGACAGGGGTTTCGCTGGAAACACCATATATTTT. J is TRBJ1-3 and V is TRBV27, with 10 bases that match TRBD1. V trimming: 5 bases; J trimming: 2 bases; junction bases outside the gene matches: 6. CDR3 size: 16 residues. Germline V gene data show CDR1 as MNHEY and CDR2 as SMNVEV (reference sequence).

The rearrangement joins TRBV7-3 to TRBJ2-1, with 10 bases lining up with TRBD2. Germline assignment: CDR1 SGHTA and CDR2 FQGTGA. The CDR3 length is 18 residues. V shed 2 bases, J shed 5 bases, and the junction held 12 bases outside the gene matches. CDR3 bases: TGTGCCAGCAGCTTAGGGAGTTTGTGGACTAGCGGAAACAATGAGCAGTTCTTC. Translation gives CASSLGSLWTSGNNEQFF.

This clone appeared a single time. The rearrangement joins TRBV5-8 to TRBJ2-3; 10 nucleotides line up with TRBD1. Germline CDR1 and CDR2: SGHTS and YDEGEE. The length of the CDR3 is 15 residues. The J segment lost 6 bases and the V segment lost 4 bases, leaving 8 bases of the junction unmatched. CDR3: CASSPRDRGGDTQYF. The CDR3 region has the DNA TGTGCCAGCAGCCCGAGGGACAGGGGAGGGGATACGCAGTATTTT.